Shown below are 26 T cell receptor beta chains from a single sample sequenced in a study of PD-1 blockade in classical Hodgkin lymphoma (TCRdb year 2020). Preparation of the library involved the immunoSEQ multiplex PCR assay. Held by TCRdb, this immuneACCESS table contains in-frame sequences only and omits some clones. Under half of the omission traces to an unresolved V gene where checked; the cause of the rest is unknown. The sample contains roughly 49,000 clones, about 90% of them found a single time. The top ten clonotypes cover around 14% of the sample. The time point tag for this specimen amounts to: cycle 4 day 1 (C4D1), after 5 to 7 weeks of nivolumab. Every trial patient had relapsed following autologous stem cell transplantation, and prior brentuximab vedotin exposure was what differed among cohorts A, B and C. Sequencing was performed on peripheral blood mononuclear cells (PBMCs), taken before the fourth cycle of nivolumab. These receptors were taken from a human donor with classical Hodgkin lymphoma.

V is TRBV6-4 and J is TRBJ1-2, with 9 bases fitting TRBD1. V dropped 0 bases and J dropped 3; count of bases not matched to a gene: 8. Germline CDR1 is MRHNA and CDR2 is SNTAGT. CDR3 length equals 17 residues. DNA of the CDR3: TGTGCCAGCAGTGACTCGACAGGGGGACGCTCCTACTATGGCTACACCTTC. This translates into CASSDSTGGRSYYGYTF.

The V gene is TRBV5-1, the J gene TRBJ2-7; 9 bases are shared with TRBD1. Germline values: CDR1 SGHRS, CDR2 YFSETQ. This CDR3 region has 15 residues. J lost 4 bases, V lost 3 bases, and 8 bases had no gene match. CDR3 DNA: TGCGCCAGCAGCTCGGGCGGGACAGGGCTTTACGAGCAGTACTTC. This codes for CASSSGGTGLYEQYF.

The rearrangement uses TRBV2 and TRBJ2-1; D is ambiguous. The V end lost 4 bases, the J end lost 4 bases, and 11 bases lay between the germline ends. Germline V gives CDR1 SNHLY, CDR2 FYNNEI. This CDR3 comprises 14 residues. CDR3 in amino acids: CASSVSSQYNEQFF. The CDR3 DNA sequence: TGTGCCAGCAGTGTTTCTTCCCAGTACAATGAGCAGTTCTTC.

The chain is built from TRBV19 and TRBJ2-7; a weak D match, TRBD1 (6 bases). The CDR3 totals 13 residues. The V end lost 5 bases, the J end lost 1 base, and 9 bases lay between the germline ends. Germline V gene lookup returns CDR1 LNHDA and CDR2 SQIVND (reference sequence). The CDR3 nucleotides are TGTGCCAGTAGTCCCGGACAGTCCTACGAGCAGTACTTC. Protein: CASSPGQSYEQYF.

The chain combines TRBV2 with TRBJ2-5, with 7 nucleotides matching TRBD2. The DNA end lines up better with TRBJ2-7; the J call may be wrong. The CDR3 runs to 12 residues. CDR1 is SNHLY, CDR2 FYNNEI, per germline. DNA of the CDR3: TGTGCCAGCTTACGGGAGGTACACGAGCAGTACTTC. Protein sequence: CASLREVHEQYF.

This chain connects TRBV19 to TRBJ1-1; no clear D. Looked up from germline, CDR1 is LNHDA and CDR2 is SQIVND (reference sequence). V lost 3 bases and J lost 6, with 8 bases in between. The CDR3 sequence is 12 residues long. CDR3 sequence (DNA): TGTGCCAGTAGTATGCTTGGTCCTGAAGCTTTCTTT. Amino acids: CASSMLGPEAFF. Based on the CDR3 plus reference TRBV19 and TRBJ1-1, the full variable domain is DGGITQSPKYLFRKEGQNVTLSCEQNLNHDAMYWYRQDPGQGLRLIYYSQIVNDFQKGDIAEGYSVSREKKESFPLTVTSAQKNPTAFYLCASSMLGPEAFFGQGTRLTVV.

Here the CDR3 DNA reads TGTGCCAGCAGTTTTCGGGGTCCCTACGAGCAGTACTTC. Protein: CASSFRGPYEQYF. V and J are TRBV27 and TRBJ2-7, with TRBD2 as a possible D gene (5 bases). Germline CDR1 MNHEY, CDR2 SMNVEV (reference sequence). The V gene lost 3 bases and the J gene lost 2 bases, with 8 bases spanning the gap. The CDR3 has 13 residues.

The chain links TRBV20-1 to TRBJ2-1; D gene ambiguous. The CDR3 totals 11 residues. Deletions cut 3 bases from V and 9 bases from J, with 9 bases between. Germline V gives CDR1 DFQATT, CDR2 SNEGSKA (reference sequence). CDR3 in amino acids: CSASMAGEQFF. CDR3 DNA: TGCAGTGCTAGTATGGCCGGTGAGCAGTTCTTC.

This clone is a singleton in its sample. The chain carries TRBV6-1 and TRBJ1-2, with TRBD1 as a possible D gene (6 bases). V lost 2 bases and J 10 bases, leaving 20 bases between the germline ends. Germline-derived CDR1 and CDR2 are MNHNS and SASEGT. This CDR3 contains 15 residues. The CDR3 DNA reads TGTGCCAGCAGTGAAAGTGTCCCGGGGGCCCGAGCCTACACCTTC. Amino acids: CASSESVPGARAYTF.

Turning to this clone: Germline is not matched at one junction end, which may reflect a read error. The chain recombines TRBV7-7 with TRBJ2-3; D gene uncertain. CDR1 is SSHAT and CDR2 is FNYEAQ in the germline V gene (reference sequence). CDR3 length: 14 amino acids. CDR3 DNA: TGTGCTAGCAGCCGGTCGGCCCGCACAGATACGCAGTATTTT. Translating gives CASSRSARTDTQYF.

V and J are TRBV2 and TRBJ2-7; no clear D. Trimming cost V 7 bases and J 5 bases, with 6 bases left between them. Germline CDR1 SNHLY, CDR2 FYNNEI. The length of the CDR3 is 10 residues. The CDR3 reads CASISNEQYF. CDR3 nucleotides: TGTGCCAGCATTTCCAACGAGCAGTACTTC.

This sequence joins TRBV2 and TRBJ1-2; D is undetermined. Germline values: CDR1 SNHLY, CDR2 FYNNEI. V was trimmed by 6 bases and J by 0 bases, leaving 11 bases between them. The length of the CDR3 is 14 residues. Here the CDR3 reads CASSLGLSNYGYTF. In DNA form, the CDR3 reads TGTGCCAGCAGCTTAGGTCTTTCTAACTATGGCTACACCTTC.

V is TRBV18 and J is TRBJ2-5; D may be TRBD1 (5 bases). There are 15 residues in the CDR3. V was clipped by 1 base and J by 1 base, with 10 bases between them. CDR1 KGHSH and CDR2 LQKENI come from the germline V gene. The CDR3 protein is CASSPRGQGQETQYF. The DNA for the CDR3 is TGTGCCAGCTCACCACGGGGTCAGGGCCAAGAGACCCAGTACTTC.

DNA for the CDR3: TGTGCCAGCAGCTTAGATATGGTACTAGCGGGCGTTACCCAAGAGACCCAGTACTTC. It encodes CASSLDMVLAGVTQETQYF. The J gene is TRBJ2-5, the V gene TRBV11-2; TRBD2 matches 9 bases. Trimming cost V 0 bases and J 1 base; bases outside gene matches: 12. The CDR3 has 19 residues. In germline, CDR1 is SGHAT, CDR2 FQNNGV.

A single count supports this clone. The J gene is TRBJ2-1, the V gene TRBV5-6; 7 bases line up with TRBD1. Germline assignment: CDR1 SGHDT and CDR2 YYEEEE. This CDR3 contains 16 residues. Trimming took 1 base from V and 8 from J; bases not matched to a gene: 12. The CDR3 DNA follows: TGTGCCAGCAGCTTGACCCGGGACAGCGCGTCGTATGAGCAGTTCTTC. Its protein product is CASSLTRDSASYEQFF. Drawing the rest from reference TRBV5-6 and TRBJ2-1, the complete variable domain is DAGVTQSPTHLIKTRGQQVTLRCSPKSGHDTVSWYQQALGQGPQFIFQYYEEEERQRGNFPDRFSGHQFPNYSSELNVNALLLGDSALYLCASSLTRDSASYEQFFGPGTRLTVL.

This chain uses TRBV6-5 with TRBJ2-7; D unresolved. V was clipped by 4 bases and J by 6 bases, with 19 bases between them. The germline gives CDR1 MNHEY, CDR2 SVGAGI. The CDR3 is made up of 15 amino acids. CDR3 nucleotide sequence: TGTGCCAGCAGTTTCAAATGGACCTTAACGGGCGAGCAGTACTTC. Protein: CASSFKWTLTGEQYF.

This chain uses TRBV18 with TRBJ2-1; 9 positions agree with TRBD2. The trim removed 4 bases at V and 7 bases at J, leaving 11 bases unmatched. The CDR3 spans 16 residues. Germline V gives CDR1 KGHSH, CDR2 LQKENI. The CDR3 loop is CASSLRSSGIQNEQFF. As DNA, the CDR3 is TGTGCCAGCTCACTCCGTTCTAGCGGGATCCAGAATGAGCAGTTCTTC.

The CDR3 here is CASSYPSGANTGELFF. CDR3 in DNA: TGTGCCAGCAGTTACCCTAGCGGAGCGAACACCGGGGAGCTGTTTTTT. The chain combines TRBV6-5 with TRBJ2-2; 7 bases agree with TRBD2. This CDR3 has 16 residues. From germline, CDR1 is MNHEY and CDR2 SVGAGI. Trimming at V came to 2 bases and at J to 0 bases, leaving 3 bases not matched to a gene.

This sequence joins TRBV5-5 and TRBJ2-3; D gene ambiguous. This CDR3 is 14 amino acids long. Deletions cut 4 bases from V and 3 bases from J, with 12 bases between. Germline CDR1 and CDR2: SGHKS and YYEKEE (reference sequence). As DNA, the CDR3 is TGTGCCAGCAGCCCACCACCCGGGACAGATACGCAGTATTTT. This encodes CASSPPPGTDTQYF.

The chain employs TRBV21-1 and TRBJ1-1; the D call TRBD1 from the table was never checked on the DNA. TRBV21-1 constitutes a pseudogene. The CDR3 is made up of 15 amino acids. The CDR3: CASSSRTGENTEAFF. CDR3 nucleotides: TGTGCCAGCAGCTCCCGGACAGGGGAGAACACTGAAGCTTTCTTT.

The chain couples TRBV2 to TRBJ1-1; D is unresolved. V was pared by 6 bases and J by 0 bases, with 8 bases between. This CDR3 spans 13 amino acids. Germline V lookup: CDR1 SNHLY, CDR2 FYNNEI. CDR3 nucleotides: TGTGCCAGCAGCTCAGGATTGAACACTGAAGCTTTCTTT. Its protein product is CASSSGLNTEAFF.

J is TRBJ2-3 and V is TRBV15; possibly TRBD1 for D (5 bases). Germline V CDR1 and CDR2: LNHNV, YYDKDF (reference sequence). V was trimmed by 3 bases and J by 0 bases, leaving 10 bases between them. There are 15 residues in the CDR3. CDR3 loop: CATSSGQTSTDTQYF. The CDR3, as DNA: TGTGCCACCAGCAGTGGACAAACAAGCACAGATACGCAGTATTTT.

The chain employs TRBV27 and TRBJ1-1; 7 bases align to TRBD1. The CDR3 has 14 amino acids. V trimming: 3 bases; J trimming: 6 bases; junction bases outside the gene matches: 7. The germline V gene encodes CDR1 MNHEY and CDR2 SMNVEV (reference sequence). The CDR3 is CASSFGRGAAEAFF. As DNA, the CDR3 is TGTGCCAGCAGTTTCGGCAGGGGGGCTGCTGAAGCTTTCTTT.

The chain joins TRBV6-5 to TRBJ2-5, with 9 positions matching TRBD1. Germline V gene data show CDR1 as MNHEY and CDR2 as SVGAGI. V lost 8 bases, J lost 3 bases, and 7 bases stayed unmatched. There are 14 residues in the CDR3. The CDR3 DNA reads as TGTGCCAGCCAATTAACAGGGGGCGAAGAGACCCAGTACTTC. Its protein product is CASQLTGGEETQYF.

V and J are TRBV15 and TRBJ1-3, with 8 bases lining up with TRBD1. V lost 2 bases, J lost 0 bases, and 6 bases stayed unmatched. The CDR3 runs to 17 residues. CDR1 and CDR2 from the germline V gene are LNHNV and YYDKDF (reference sequence). This chain's CDR3 is CATSRRDRPSSGNTIYF. The CDR3 nucleotides read TGTGCCACCAGCAGACGGGACAGGCCTAGCTCTGGAAACACCATATATTTT.

This rearrangement joins TRBV9 to TRBJ2-3; D is possibly TRBD2 (5 bases). The germline CDR1 and CDR2 sequences are SGDLS and YYNGEE. With 4 bases removed from V and 9 bases from J, the gap between germline ends came to 27 bases. The CDR3 spans 17 residues. CDR3 amino acids: CASSPRQSLAVSGTQYF. The CDR3 region has the DNA TGTGCCAGCAGCCCCCGGCAAAGCCTAGCAGTTTCGGGGACGCAGTATTTT.